One and the same sample provided the 27 T cell receptor beta chains below, sequenced in a study of PD-1 blockade in mismatch repair-deficient tumors (dated by TCRdb to the late 2010s). These receptors' antigens are unknown. The sample's time point label is to be understood as: roughly 10-day in vitro stimulation with candidate neoantigen peptide 2. The receptor library was made with the immunoSEQ multiplex PCR assay. TCRdb re-hosts the immuneACCESS table, in-frame sequences only. Its copies lack some clones; in the studies checked, an unresolved V gene accounts for under half of them, and the cause for the rest is not known. The sample table lists some 10,000 clones, roughly 86% of them with a count of one. Of the sample, roughly 21% falls within the top ten clones. The input for sequencing was cells cultured in vitro, taken from a patient treated with pembrolizumab. These receptors all stem from an adult with mismatch repair-deficient cancer.

The V gene is TRBV5-5, the J gene TRBJ1-1; unclear D gene. The CDR3 has 14 residues. CDR1 is SGHKS, CDR2 YYEKEE, per germline (reference sequence). V lost 0 bases and J 11 bases, leaving 17 bases between the germline ends. In DNA form, the CDR3 reads TGTGCCAGCAGCTTGGAGGCAGGAAAACGGGAGGCTTTCTTT. Protein: CASSLEAGKREAFF. The variable domain in full, completed from reference TRBV5-5 and TRBJ1-1, reads DAGVTQSPTHLIKTRGQQVTLRCSPISGHKSVSWYQQVLGQGPQFIFQYYEKEERGRGNFPDRFSARQFPNYSSELNVNALLLGDSALYLCASSLEAGKREAFFGQGTRLTVV.

As for this clone: One end of the junction is discordant with germline, which a read error may explain. The V call is TRBV5-1, the J call TRBJ2-2; the D gene is possibly TRBD2 (5 bases). Germline V gives CDR1 SGHRS, CDR2 YFSETQ. The CDR3 contains 16 residues. CDR3 in DNA: TGCGCCAGCAGCGAAAGAGCGAAACTCGAACACCGGGGAGCTGTTTTT. Amino acid sequence: CASSERAKLEHRGAVF.

This chain links TRBV7-6 with TRBJ2-7; TRBD2 might be the D (6 bases). Germline V gives CDR1 SGHVS, CDR2 FNYEAQ. Between the trimmed V and J ends, which lost 5 bases and 5 bases, there was a span of 10 bases. CDR3 length: 12 amino acids. The CDR3 is CASSPGGNEQYF. CDR3 nucleotide sequence: TGTGCCAGCAGCCCTGGCGGGAACGAGCAGTACTTC. The full variable domain, rest sourced from reference TRBV7-6 and TRBJ2-7, is GAGVSQSPRYKVTKRGQDVALRCDPISGHVSLYWYRQALGQGPEFLTYFNYEAQQDKSGLPNDRFSAERPEGSISTLTIQRTEQRDSAMYRCASSPGGNEQYFGPGTRLTVT.

This chain connects TRBV27 to TRBJ1-1; D is unclear. The CDR3 length is 16 residues. Deletions cut 5 bases from V and 1 base from J, with 17 bases between. Germline-derived CDR1 and CDR2 are MNHEY and SMNVEV (reference sequence). The CDR3 loop reads CASSPASDLGNTEAFF. The DNA for the CDR3 is TGTGCCAGCAGTCCCGCCTCCGACCTTGGGAACACTGAAGCTTTCTTT.

This chain joins TRBV19 and TRBJ2-5; D perhaps matches TRBD2 (5 bases). Germline CDR1 reads LNHDA; CDR2 reads SQIVND (reference sequence). This CDR3 spans 13 amino acids. V was pared by 7 bases and J by 2 bases, with 11 bases between. CDR3 region: CASNFPGQETQYF. For the CDR3, the DNA is TGTGCCAGTAACTTCCCGGGACAAGAGACCCAGTACTTC.

The J gene is TRBJ2-1, the V gene TRBV5-1; 9 positions agree with TRBD1. Germline loops: CDR1 SGHRS, CDR2 YFSETQ. V was clipped by 3 bases and J by 5 bases; unmatched bases: 6. This CDR3 comprises 15 residues. The CDR3 here is CASSSGTGIDNEQFF. The CDR3 nucleotides are TGCGCCAGCAGCTCCGGGACAGGGATTGACAATGAGCAGTTCTTC. Based on the CDR3 plus reference TRBV5-1 and TRBJ2-1, the full variable domain is KAGVTQTPRYLIKTRGQQVTLSCSPISGHRSVSWYQQTPGQGLQFLFEYFSETQRNKGNFPGRFSGRQFSNSRSEMNVSTLELGDSALYLCASSSGTGIDNEQFFGPGTRLTVL.

This clone has a handful of counts. The J gene is TRBJ2-7, the V gene TRBV10-3; D perhaps matches TRBD2 (6 bases). The CDR3 spans 14 residues. The germline V and J ends were trimmed by 3 bases and 2 bases, with 11 bases remaining between them. Germline CDR1 ENHRY, CDR2 SYGVKD. CDR3 sequence: CAISEGGATYEQYF. Written as DNA, the CDR3 is TGTGCCATCAGTGAAGGCGGGGCGACCTACGAGCAGTACTTC.

This chain uses TRBV7-9 with TRBJ2-1; a possible D gene is TRBD1 (6 bases). Germline CDR1 reads SEHNR; CDR2 reads FQNEAQ (reference sequence). The CDR3 has 15 amino acids. V was cut by 3 bases and J by 4 bases, with 13 bases left in between. CDR3 protein: CASSLLTGGYNEQFF. CDR3 bases: TGTGCCAGCAGCTTGCTGACAGGAGGATACAATGAGCAGTTCTTC.

This sequence joins TRBV5-6 and TRBJ1-4, with D perhaps TRBD1 (5 bases). The CDR3 extends over 14 amino acids. Germline CDR1 SGHDT, CDR2 YYEEEE. Trimming left V 2 bases short and J 4 bases short, with 9 bases between. CDR3 bases: TGTGCCAGCAGCTTACGGGGCTTTAATGAAAAACTGTTTTTT. Its protein product is CASSLRGFNEKLFF.

V gene TRBV12-5 combines with J gene TRBJ2-3, with D unresolved. Trimming took 1 base from V and 1 from J, leaving 3 bases between them. The CDR3 runs 13 residues. The germline gives CDR1 LGHNT, CDR2 FRNRAP. The CDR3 DNA is TGTGCTAGTGGTTTGGGTGGCACAGATACGCAGTATTTT. Translation: CASGLGGTDTQYF.

By its share, this clone is medium-sized (0.01 to 0.1%). The gene calls are TRBV7-9 and TRBJ1-1; 8 nucleotides match TRBD1. Germline CDR1 reads SEHNR; CDR2 reads FQNEAQ (reference sequence). The CDR3 covers 14 residues. The V gene end was trimmed by 4 bases and the J gene end by 2 bases; junction bases not matched to a gene: 3. CDR3 DNA sequence: TGTGCCAGCAGCTGGGGACAGGCAAACACTGAAGCTTTCTTT. Translation: CASSWGQANTEAFF.

This clone was detected only once. CDR3 protein: CSVLAGEETQYF. The CDR3 nucleotides read TGCAGCGTCCTAGCGGGAGAGGAGACCCAGTACTTC. The gene calls are TRBV29-1 and TRBJ2-5; TRBD2 matches at 10 bases. The CDR3 totals 12 residues. CDR1 SQVTM and CDR2 ANQGSEA come from the germline V gene. After removal of 6 bases from V and 5 bases from J, the junction contained 3 bases not matched to a gene.

J is TRBJ2-5 and V is TRBV9; D is perhaps TRBD1 (6 bases). Germline V gene lookup returns CDR1 SGDLS and CDR2 YYNGEE. V was cut by 0 bases and J by 3 bases, with 12 bases left in between. The CDR3 extends over 15 amino acids. CDR3: CASSVGGTLEETQYF. The CDR3, as DNA: TGTGCCAGCAGCGTAGGGGGGACATTGGAAGAGACCCAGTACTTC.

CDR3 bases: TGTGCCAGCAGTTTCGGGGCTAGCTCTGGAAACACCATATATTTT. As protein: CASSFGASSGNTIYF. The rearrangement joins TRBV28 to TRBJ1-3, with D possibly being TRBD1 (5 bases). V was shortened by 3 bases and J by 0 bases, with 9 bases between the two germline ends. This CDR3 spans 15 amino acids. The germline V gene encodes CDR1 MDHEN and CDR2 SYDVKM.

This clone was seen once. The chain uses TRBV7-2 and TRBJ2-2; 14 positions agree with TRBD2. Germline lookup yields CDR1 SGHTA and CDR2 FQGNSA. The CDR3 loop spans 17 amino acids. Trimming removed 5 bases from V and 5 bases from J; junction bases left unmatched: 7. The CDR3 loop reads CASSPGLAGVHTGELFF. DNA for the CDR3: TGTGCCAGCAGCCCGGGACTAGCGGGAGTTCATACCGGGGAGCTGTTTTTT.

The chain joins TRBV7-9 to TRBJ1-1; D is ambiguous. Germline V gene data show CDR1 as SEHNR and CDR2 as FQNEAQ (reference sequence). Trimming took off 1 base at V and 9 bases at J, with 9 bases between the two ends. The CDR3 is made up of 12 amino acids. This CDR3 is CASSLEARKAFF. In DNA form, the CDR3 reads TGTGCCAGCAGCTTAGAGGCCAGGAAAGCTTTCTTT.

The chain uses TRBV7-9 and TRBJ2-3, with D possibly being TRBD1 or TRBD2 (5 bases each). V gave up 0 bases and J gave up 5 bases, with 12 bases separating them. This CDR3 has 15 amino acids. Germline V gives CDR1 SEHNR, CDR2 FQNEAQ (reference sequence). The CDR3 DNA reads TGTGCCAGCAGCTTAGCGCAGGGAGTCAAAGATACGCAGTATTTT. It specifies CASSLAQGVKDTQYF.

The V gene is TRBV5-6, the J gene TRBJ2-1; TRBD2 agrees at 8 bases. The CDR3 length is 15 residues. The J segment lost 4 bases and the V segment lost 4 bases, leaving 7 bases of the junction unmatched. Looked up from germline, CDR1 is SGHDT and CDR2 is YYEEEE. The DNA for the CDR3 is TGTGCCAGCAGCCCCGGACTAGCTGCATACAATGAGCAGTTCTTC. Translating gives CASSPGLAAYNEQFF.

V and J are TRBV7-8 and TRBJ2-7, with 13 bases aligning to TRBD2. V trimming: 5 bases; J trimming: 7 bases; junction bases outside the gene matches: 8. CDR1 is SGHVS, CDR2 FQNEAQ, per germline. The CDR3 length is 15 residues. CDR3 amino acids: CASSILAGLAGEQYF. The CDR3, as DNA: TGTGCCAGCAGCATACTCGCGGGACTAGCGGGAGAGCAGTACTTC.

The V call is TRBV6-4, the J call TRBJ2-1, with 11 nucleotides matching TRBD1. Germline lookup yields CDR1 MRHNA and CDR2 SNTAGT. The CDR3 contains 19 residues. After removal of 2 bases from V and 0 bases from J, the junction contained 9 bases not matched to a gene. DNA of the CDR3: TGTGCCAGCAGTGACCCCCGGGACAGGGGGATTAGCTCCTACAATGAGCAGTTCTTC. Protein product: CASSDPRDRGISSYNEQFF.

The genes are TRBV9 and TRBJ2-3, with 8 bases aligning to TRBD2. The CDR3 is 14 amino acids. Germline trimming cut 5 bases from V and 5 bases from J; bases unmatched to any gene: 7. CDR1 and CDR2 (germline): SGDLS, YYNGEE. As DNA, the CDR3 is TGTGCCAGCAGTCTTAGCGGGAAATTAGATACGCAGTATTTT. This codes for CASSLSGKLDTQYF.

The chain has TRBV29-1 and TRBJ1-1; D not certain. Trimming pared 4 bases from V and 1 base from J, leaving 16 bases between. The germline gives CDR1 SQVTM, CDR2 ANQGSEA. The CDR3 has 15 residues. The CDR3 bases are TGCAGCGTTGGAATTAGAAGGGCGGGGAACACTGAAGCTTTCTTT. This gives the protein CSVGIRRAGNTEAFF.

This chain connects TRBV1 to TRBJ1-6; TRBD1 is the table's D call and was not checked against the DNA. TRBV1 is a pseudogene. The CDR3 runs to 18 residues. As DNA, the CDR3 is TGCACCAGCAGCCAGGATTTCCCCACAGGGGGCCGCTATTCACCCCTCCACTTT. The encoded protein is CTSSQDFPTGGRYSPLHF.

This clone has just one count. J is TRBJ1-2 and V is TRBV27, with 8 bases that match TRBD1. After removal of 3 bases from V and 8 bases from J, the junction contained 8 bases not matched to a gene. The CDR3 totals 14 residues. Per the germline V gene, CDR1 is MNHEY and CDR2 is SMNVEV (reference sequence). Here the CDR3 DNA reads TGTGCCAGCAGTTTTGGGACAGGCCTGGGGGGCTACACCTTC. It specifies CASSFGTGLGGYTF.

The V and J genes are TRBV7-9 and TRBJ2-3; a weak D match, TRBD2 (6 bases). CDR3 length equals 16 residues. Germline CDR1 SEHNR, CDR2 FQNEAQ (reference sequence). Trimming removed 4 bases from V and 5 bases from J, with 19 bases in between. The CDR3 spells CASSSGTFLAGDTQYF. DNA for the CDR3: TGTGCCAGCAGCTCCGGGACTTTTTTGGCAGGAGATACGCAGTATTTT.

The V and J genes are TRBV6-1 and TRBJ1-1; tentative D call: TRBD1 (5 bases). V lost 7 bases and J lost 6, with 9 bases in between. This CDR3 has 11 residues. Germline V CDR1 and CDR2: MNHNS, SASEGT. CDR3: CASIWGAEAFF. CDR3 DNA sequence: TGTGCCAGCATCTGGGGGGCTGAAGCTTTCTTT.

This chain joins TRBV5-5 and TRBJ2-7; the match to TRBD1 covers 8 bases. Per germline, CDR1 SGHKS and CDR2 YYEKEE (reference sequence). The J segment lost 7 bases and the V segment lost 5 bases, leaving 14 bases of the junction unmatched. There are 15 residues in the CDR3. For the CDR3, the DNA is TGTGCCAGCAGGCGGTGGGGGCAGGGGGCACGGGAGCAGTACTTC. Translation gives CASRRWGQGAREQYF. The variable domain in full, with the rest retrieved from reference TRBV5-5 and TRBJ2-7, is DAGVTQSPTHLIKTRGQQVTLRCSPISGHKSVSWYQQVLGQGPQFIFQYYEKEERGRGNFPDRFSARQFPNYSSELNVNALLLGDSALYLCASRRWGQGAREQYFGPGTRLTVT.